One and the same sample provided the 6 T cell receptor beta chains below, sequenced in a study of T cells after yellow fever vaccination. In TCRdb, the 5' RACE reads were re-called with MiXCR into one record per CDR3 protein. The sample records just over 250,000 distinct CDR3 sequences, around 5.3% being singletons. The sample consisted of CD4+ T cells sorted from PBMCs, taken on the day of the yellow fever booster vaccination. The receptors were sampled from a man aged 18 to 30 who received the YFV17D yellow fever vaccine.

This chain connects TRBV2 to TRBJ1-5; D remains ambiguous. This CDR3 region has 14 residues. Germline lookup yields CDR1 SNHLY and CDR2 FYNNEI. V shed 1 base and J shed 2 bases, with 6 bases lying between them. The CDR3 DNA reads TGTGCCAGCAGTGAAGTATTTGGCAATCAGCCCCAGCATTTT. It encodes CASSEVFGNQPQHF.

This clonotype was observed a handful of times. The chain uses TRBV9 and TRBJ1-3, with D possibly being TRBD1 (5 bases). V was cut by 4 bases and J by 2 bases, with 13 bases left in between. The CDR3 sequence is 15 residues long. The germline V gene has CDR1 SGDLS and CDR2 YYNGEE. In nucleotides, the CDR3 is TGTGCCAGCAGCAGCCAGGGTTTTGCTGGAAACACCATATATTTT. The encoded protein is CASSSQGFAGNTIYF.

A few counts support this clonotype. This chain joins TRBV12-5 and TRBJ2-2, with D perhaps being TRBD1 or TRBD2 (5 bases each). The CDR3 length is 18 residues. Looked up from germline, CDR1 is LGHNT and CDR2 is FRNRAP. V lost 0 bases and J lost 1, with 15 bases in between. The CDR3 DNA follows: TGTGCTAGTGGTTTGGTACTTGGACGGGACCTGAACACCGGGGAGCTGTTTTTT. Amino acid sequence: CASGLVLGRDLNTGELFF. Full variable domain (remainder filled in from reference TRBV12-5 and TRBJ2-2): DARVTQTPRHKVTEMGQEVTMRCQPILGHNTVFWYRQTMMQGLELLAYFRNRAPLDDSGMPKDRFSAEMPDATLATLKIQPSEPRDSAVYFCASGLVLGRDLNTGELFFGEGSRLTVL.

The V gene is TRBV11-2, the J gene TRBJ1-4; D is unresolved. Germline values: CDR1 SGHAT, CDR2 FQNNGV. This CDR3 spans 14 amino acids. With 5 bases removed from V and 7 bases from J, the gap between germline ends came to 14 bases. Here the CDR3 reads CASSLDIGREKLFF. Written as DNA, the CDR3 is TGTGCCAGCAGCCTTGACATCGGACGTGAAAAACTGTTTTTT. The full variable domain, its missing parts supplied by reference TRBV11-2 and TRBJ1-4, is EAGVAQSPRYKIIEKRQSVAFWCNPISGHATLYWYQQILGQGPKLLIQFQNNGVVDDSQLPKDRFSAERLKGVDSTLKIQPAKLEDSAVYLCASSLDIGREKLFFGSGTQLSVL.

V gene TRBV19 combines with J gene TRBJ1-5, with a possible D match to TRBD1 (6 bases). Trimming removed 3 bases at V and 3 bases at J, with 18 bases between. The CDR3 consists of 17 residues. Germline-derived CDR1 and CDR2 are LNHDA and SQIVND (reference sequence). DNA for the CDR3: TGTGCCAGTAGTATCGGCCAGGGGACTTGGACCAATCAGCCCCAGCATTTT. As protein: CASSIGQGTWTNQPQHF.

This clonotype was recorded at least ten times. CDR3 nucleotides: TGTGCCACCAGGGACAGTTTAAATCAGCCCCAGCATTTT. As protein: CATRDSLNQPQHF. The rearrangement joins TRBV10-3 to TRBJ1-5, with TRBD1 identical over 7 bases. V lost 10 bases, J lost 4 bases, and 7 bases stayed unmatched. The germline gives CDR1 ENHRY, CDR2 SYGVKD. The length of the CDR3 is 13 residues.